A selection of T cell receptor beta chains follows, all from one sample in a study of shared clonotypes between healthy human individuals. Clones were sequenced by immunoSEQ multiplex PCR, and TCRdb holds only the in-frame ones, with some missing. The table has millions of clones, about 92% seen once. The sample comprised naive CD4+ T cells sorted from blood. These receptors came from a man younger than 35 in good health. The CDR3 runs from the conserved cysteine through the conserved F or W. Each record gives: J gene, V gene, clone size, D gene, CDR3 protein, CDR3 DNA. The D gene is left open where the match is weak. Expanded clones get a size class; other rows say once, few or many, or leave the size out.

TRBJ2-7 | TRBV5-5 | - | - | CASSWDGGRYEQYF | TGTGCCAGCAGCTGGGATGGGGGTCGCTACGAGCAGTACTTC
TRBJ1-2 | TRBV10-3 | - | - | CAISEFPDAGGGYTF | TGTGCCATCAGTGAATTTCCGGACGCAGGTGGCGGCTACACCTTC
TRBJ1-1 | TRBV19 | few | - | CASSISGSTEAFF | TGTGCCAGTAGTATATCAGGATCCACTGAAGCTTTCTTT
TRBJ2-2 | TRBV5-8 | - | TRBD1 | CASSLGQGADTGELFF | TGTGCCAGCAGTCTCGGACAGGGGGCGGACACCGGGGAGCTGTTTTTT
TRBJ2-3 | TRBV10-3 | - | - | CAINGSPGDTQYF | TGTGCCATCAACGGGAGTCCAGGGGATACGCAGTATTTT
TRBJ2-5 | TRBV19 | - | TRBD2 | CASSILAGGRETQYF | TGTGCCAGTAGTATACTAGCGGGGGGAAGGGAGACCCAGTACTTC
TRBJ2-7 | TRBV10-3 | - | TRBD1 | CAISRTGEAYEQYF | TGTGCCATCAGCCGGACAGGGGAAGCCTACGAGCAGTACTTC
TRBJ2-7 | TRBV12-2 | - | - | CASRLHTSGGRSYEQYF | TGTGCAAGTCGACTTCACACTAGCGGGGGGCGCTCCTACGAGCAGTACTTC
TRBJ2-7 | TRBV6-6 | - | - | CASSSTGMGLQYF | TGTGCCAGCAGTTCGACAGGCATGGGGTTGCAGTACTTC
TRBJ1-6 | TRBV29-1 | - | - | CSAQGTPNSPLHF | TGCAGCGCGCAGGGGACACCGAATTCACCCCTCCACTTT
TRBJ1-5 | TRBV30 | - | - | CAWSESGKPQHF | TGTGCCTGGAGCGAATCGGGGAAGCCCCAGCATTTT
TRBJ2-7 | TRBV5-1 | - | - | CASSLGENLDRRRNEQYF | TGCGCCAGCAGCTTGGGGGAAAATTTAGACAGGCGGCGGAACGAGCAGTACTTC
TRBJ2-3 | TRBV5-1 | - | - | CASGLGSSTDTQYF | TGCGCCAGCGGCCTCGGGTCTAGCACAGATACGCAGTATTTT
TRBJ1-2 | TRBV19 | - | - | CASSAGNWHGYTF | TGTGCCAGTAGCGCCGGGAACTGGCATGGCTACACCTTC
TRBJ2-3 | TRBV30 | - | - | CAWGLTDTQYF | TGTGCCTGGGGACTCACAGATACGCAGTATTTT
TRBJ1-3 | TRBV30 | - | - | CAWSVTGTWGNTIYF | TGTGCCTGGAGTGTAACGGGGACCTGGGGAAACACCATATATTTT
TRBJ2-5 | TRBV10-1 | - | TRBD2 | CASSGRRVAGVETQYF | TGCGCCAGCAGTGGCCGGAGGGTAGCGGGAGTAGAGACCCAGTACTTC
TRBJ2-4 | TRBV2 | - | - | CASSGDRGPLAKNIQYF | TGTGCCAGCAGCGGCGACCGGGGGCCCCTAGCCAAAAACATTCAGTACTTC
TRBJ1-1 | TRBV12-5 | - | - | CASGLVFPGVRTEAFF | TGTGCTAGTGGTTTGGTATTTCCCGGGGTCAGGACTGAAGCTTTCTTT
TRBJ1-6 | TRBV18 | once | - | CASSPVREGRHRDNSPLHF | TGTGCCAGCTCACCGGTACGGGAGGGCCGACATAGGGATAATTCACCCCTCCACTTT
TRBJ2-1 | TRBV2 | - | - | CASSPRLGMNEQFF | TGTGCCAGCAGTCCGAGGTTAGGCATGAATGAGCAGTTCTTC
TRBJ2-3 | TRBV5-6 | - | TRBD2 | CASSYTSGGVKDTQYF | TGTGCCAGCAGCTATACTAGCGGGGGGGTGAAAGATACGCAGTATTTT
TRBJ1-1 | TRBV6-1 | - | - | CASSPSPLEAFF | TGTGCCAGCAGTCCTTCCCCACTTGAAGCTTTCTTT
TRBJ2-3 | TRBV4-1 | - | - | CASSQGPGALTDTQYF | TGCGCCAGCAGCCAAGGTCCGGGGGCGTTGACAGATACGCAGTATTTT
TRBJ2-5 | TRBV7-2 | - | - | CASSWSSRGAGETQYF | TGTGCCAGCAGCTGGTCCTCCAGGGGTGCGGGAGAGACCCAGTACTTC
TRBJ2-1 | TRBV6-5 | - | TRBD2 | CASSSGTSGRNEQFF | TGTGCCAGCAGCTCCGGGACTAGCGGGAGGAATGAGCAGTTCTTC
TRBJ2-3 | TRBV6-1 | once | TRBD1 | CASSGQGAGTDTQYF | TGTGCCAGCAGCGGACAGGGGGCAGGGACAGATACGCAGTATTTT